This paragraph covers one TCR beta chain sequence. Its recognized antigen is unknown. No base quality information exists; no much larger clone differs at one position. These data originate in a study of T cell repertoires in cytomegalovirus infection (dated by TCRdb to between 2018 and 2020). Notes on the research overall: Alongside well-studied HLA-B-restricted epitopes, the peptide stimulations were aimed at recently identified HLA-C-restricted CMV epitopes, whose presentation resists viral immunomodulation. Donor HLA type was relevant to the analysis, as public TCR beta signatures indicated carriage of CMV infection together with the matching HLA type. Study-wide conclusions, independent of this receptor: In the ex vivo response, HLA-C-restricted CMV-specific TCR beta clonotypes were dominant, and in two of eight donors the single most frequent clonotype came from this HLA-C-restricted group. In both this cohort and an independent cohort of approximately 350 donors, the cumulative frequency of public TCR beta family members distinguished carriers of CMV infection plus the relevant HLA type.

These reads were obtained on an Illumina HiSeq 1500. The public reads were reprocessed in TCRdb via fastp at Q25 and MiXCR, keeping in-frame beta chains. All rows with the same CDR3 protein become a single entry with the most common DNA and genes. This sample lists around 230,000 distinct CDR3 sequences; less than 50% were detected once. About 60% of the sample comes from the top ten. Sample treatment or condition, as interpreted from the label and publication: in vitro stimulation with specific CMV peptide epitopes to enrich CMV-specific T cells. Unmatched junction bases come to 9, with V trimmed by 7 bases and J by 2 bases. The CDR3 measures 15 amino acids from cysteine to phenylalanine. The DNA shown is the 45-base CDR3, in frame from base 1. The germline V gene (reference sequence) supplies CDR1 MNHEY and CDR2 SMNVEV.

Sequenced here: CD8+ T cells from cultured PBMCs, sampled from culture after CMV antigen stimulation. The chain is assembled from TRBV27 and TRBJ1-1; 8 bases in the junction line up with TRBD1. This sequence originates from a human donor in good health (CMV status not recorded). Some clones in this sample may be carry-over from other donors' samples. CDR3 region: CASNPRTGINTEAFF. Read as DNA, the sequence is TGTGCCAGCAATCCGCGGACAGGGATTAACACTGAAGCTTTCTTT.